Sequencing of this T cell receptor beta chain was carried out in a study of cytomegalovirus exposure and HLA in healthy donors. Study background: A later analysis reported the same platform for the 90 to 150 validation repertoires and the roughly 700 first-cohort repertoires.

TCRdb's table, derived via immunoSEQ multiplex PCR, lists solely in-frame clones and lacks some. Among about 75,000 clones, just under 85% were seen once, and the ten largest hold 2.5% to 3.5%. Germline CDR1 is SGHNT and CDR2 is YENEEA. The CDR3 extends over 12 amino acids. The germline V and J ends were trimmed by 5 bases and 5 bases, with 9 bases remaining between them. The gene calls are TRBV11-3 and TRBJ2-5; D unresolved. The sequence was collected from a man aged 25 to 40 in good health and CMV-seronegative. The sample taken for sequencing was PBMCs. CDR3 region: CASSRNSETQYF. CDR3 DNA: TGTGCCAGCAGCCGAAACTCCGAGACCCAGTACTTC.